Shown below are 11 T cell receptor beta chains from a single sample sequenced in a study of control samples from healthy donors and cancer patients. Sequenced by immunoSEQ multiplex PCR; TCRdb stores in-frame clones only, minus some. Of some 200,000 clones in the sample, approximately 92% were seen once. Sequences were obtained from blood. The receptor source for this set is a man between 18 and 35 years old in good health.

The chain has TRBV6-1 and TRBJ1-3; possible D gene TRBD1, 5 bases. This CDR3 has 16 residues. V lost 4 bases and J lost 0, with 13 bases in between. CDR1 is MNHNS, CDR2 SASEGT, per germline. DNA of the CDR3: TGTGCCAGCAGTGCAGGGTCGTTCTTCTCTGGAAACACCATATATTTT. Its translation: CASSAGSFFSGNTIYF.

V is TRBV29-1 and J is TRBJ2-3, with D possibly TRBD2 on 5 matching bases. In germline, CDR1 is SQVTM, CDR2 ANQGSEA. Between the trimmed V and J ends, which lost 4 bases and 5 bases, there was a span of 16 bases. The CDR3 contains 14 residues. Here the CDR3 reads CSVAGASAGDTQYF. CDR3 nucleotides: TGCAGCGTTGCGGGTGCCTCCGCGGGAGATACGCAGTATTTT.

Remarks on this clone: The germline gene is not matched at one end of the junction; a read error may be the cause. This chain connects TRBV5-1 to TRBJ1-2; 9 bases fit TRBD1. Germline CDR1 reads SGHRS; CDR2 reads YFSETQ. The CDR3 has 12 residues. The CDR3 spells CASSWGQGRAFF. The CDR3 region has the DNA TGCGCCAGCAGCTGGGGACAGGGAAGGGCCTTCTTC.

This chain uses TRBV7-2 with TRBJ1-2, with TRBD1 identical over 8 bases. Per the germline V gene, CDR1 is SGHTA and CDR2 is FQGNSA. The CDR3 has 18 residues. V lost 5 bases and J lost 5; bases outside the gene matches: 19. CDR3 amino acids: CASSHPRTGTSSGYGYTF. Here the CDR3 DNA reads TGTGCCAGCAGCCACCCTAGGACAGGGACTTCGTCGGGGTATGGCTACACCTTC.

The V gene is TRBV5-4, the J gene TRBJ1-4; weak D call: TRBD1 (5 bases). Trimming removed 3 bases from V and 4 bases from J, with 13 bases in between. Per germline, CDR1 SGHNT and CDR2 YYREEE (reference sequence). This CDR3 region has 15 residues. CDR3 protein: CASSYRDGSNEKLFF. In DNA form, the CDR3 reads TGTGCCAGCAGCTACCGGGACGGGAGTAATGAAAAACTGTTTTTT. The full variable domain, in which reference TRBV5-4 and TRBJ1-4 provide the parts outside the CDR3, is ETGVTQSPTHLIKTRGQQVTLRCSSQSGHNTVSWYQQALGQGPQFIFQYYREEENGRGNFPPRFSGLQFPNYSSELNVNALELDDSALYLCASSYRDGSNEKLFFGSGTQLSVL.

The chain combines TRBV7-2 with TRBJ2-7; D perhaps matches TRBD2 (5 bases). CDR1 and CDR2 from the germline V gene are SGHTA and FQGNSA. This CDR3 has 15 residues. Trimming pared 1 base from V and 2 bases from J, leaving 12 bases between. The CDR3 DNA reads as TGTGCCAGCAGCTTAGAGTTCCACGGGGCCTACGAGCAGTACTTC. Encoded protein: CASSLEFHGAYEQYF.

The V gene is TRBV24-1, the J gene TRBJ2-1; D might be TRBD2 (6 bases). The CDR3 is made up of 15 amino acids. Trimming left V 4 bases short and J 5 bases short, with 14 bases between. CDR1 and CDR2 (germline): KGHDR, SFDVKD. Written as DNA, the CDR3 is TGTGCCACCAGTGACCCGACATGGGGGGACAATGAGCAGTTCTTC. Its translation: CATSDPTWGDNEQFF.

CDR3 coding DNA: TGCGCCAGCAGCTTGAAGGGCCAGTTGGGAGGCTACACCTTC. The encoded protein is CASSLKGQLGGYTF. J is TRBJ1-2 and V is TRBV5-1; no firm D call. The CDR3 is 14 amino acids. CDR1 is SGHRS, CDR2 YFSETQ, per germline. V was trimmed by 1 base and J by 8 bases, leaving 15 bases between them.

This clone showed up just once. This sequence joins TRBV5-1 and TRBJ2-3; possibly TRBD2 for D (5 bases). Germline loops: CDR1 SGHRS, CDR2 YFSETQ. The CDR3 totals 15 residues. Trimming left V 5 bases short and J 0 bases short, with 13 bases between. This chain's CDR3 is CASSTRRPSTDTQYF. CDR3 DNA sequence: TGCGCCAGCAGTACTAGACGCCCAAGCACAGATACGCAGTATTTT.

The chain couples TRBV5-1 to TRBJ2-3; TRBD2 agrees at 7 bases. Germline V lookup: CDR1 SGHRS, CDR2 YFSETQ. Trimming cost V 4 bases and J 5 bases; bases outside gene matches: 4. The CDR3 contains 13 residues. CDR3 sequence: CASSPGLQDTQYF. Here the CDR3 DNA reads TGCGCCAGCAGCCCGGGACTACAAGATACGCAGTATTTT.

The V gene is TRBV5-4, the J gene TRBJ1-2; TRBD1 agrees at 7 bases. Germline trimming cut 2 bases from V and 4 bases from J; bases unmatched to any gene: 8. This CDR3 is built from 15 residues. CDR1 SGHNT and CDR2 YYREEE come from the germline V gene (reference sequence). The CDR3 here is CASSLQTGIAYGYTF. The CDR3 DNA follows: TGTGCCAGCAGCTTACAGACAGGGATCGCCTATGGCTACACCTTC.